This passage covers 12 T cell receptor beta chains from one sample sequenced in a study of blood T cells in healthy people across ages. With a J-beta primer mix and a sample-barcoded 5' primer, a second PCR ran roughly 6 to 11 cycles. TCRdb independently ran MiXCR on the 5' RACE reads; one entry per CDR3 protein. The table records 720,000 or so distinct CDR3 sequences, 40% to 50% of them present only once. Sequencing used blood. The receptors here all came from an elderly man in good health.

J is TRBJ2-3 and V is TRBV7-9; D is uncertain. The CDR3 spans 16 residues. Per germline, CDR1 SEHNR and CDR2 FQNEAQ (reference sequence). Trimming stripped 3 bases from V and 2 bases from J, with 15 bases between. The CDR3 is CASSFPGPLHTDTQYF. In DNA form, the CDR3 reads TGTGCCAGCAGCTTCCCGGGTCCCCTACACACAGATACGCAGTATTTT.

J is TRBJ2-4 and V is TRBV2; D might be TRBD1 (6 bases). TRBJ2-7 matches the DNA end more closely, so the J call is doubtful. The CDR3 is made up of 14 amino acids. Germline-derived CDR1 and CDR2 are SNHLY and FYNNEI. CDR3 coding DNA: TGTGCCAGCAGTGCCCGTCGGGACACCTACGAGCAGTACTTC. It codes for CASSARRDTYEQYF.

The chain has TRBV11-2 and TRBJ2-7; D tentatively fits TRBD1 or TRBD2 (5 bases each). Germline V lookup: CDR1 SGHAT, CDR2 FQNNGV. The CDR3 is made up of 18 amino acids. Trimming removed 6 bases from V and 0 bases from J, with 24 bases in between. CDR3: CASSSTAWGRRSSYEQYF. For the CDR3, the DNA is TGTGCCAGCAGTTCAACCGCCTGGGGACGAAGGAGCTCCTACGAGCAGTACTTC.

This clonotype was seen only a few times. The chain carries TRBV7-2 and TRBJ1-1; 9 nucleotides line up with TRBD1. The CDR3 spans 15 residues. CDR1 and CDR2 (germline): SGHTA, FQGNSA. The ends lost 5 bases at V and 10 bases at J; junction bases unmatched: 14. CDR3 in DNA: TGTGCCAGCAGCCCAATTCGGACGGGACAGGGTGCAGCTTTCTTT. It codes for CASSPIRTGQGAAFF.

CDR3 region: CASSPGLAGSHNEQFF. CDR3 coding DNA: TGTGCCAGCAGCCCCGGACTAGCGGGGAGTCACAATGAGCAGTTCTTC. V gene TRBV11-3 combines with J gene TRBJ2-1, with 12 bases aligning to TRBD2. Germline CDR1 reads SGHNT; CDR2 reads YENEEA. This CDR3 region has 16 residues. The V gene end was trimmed by 5 bases and the J gene end by 5 bases; junction bases not matched to a gene: 7.

The rearrangement joins TRBV3-1 to TRBJ2-1; no clear D gene. The end of the DNA aligns better with TRBJ2-7, so the J call may be wrong. Germline loops: CDR1 LGHDT, CDR2 YNNKEL (reference sequence). The CDR3 is made up of 14 amino acids. CDR3 bases: TGTGCCAGCAGCCAAGTCTTAGCCTACAATGAGCAGTACTTC. It encodes CASSQVLAYNEQYF.

The V call is TRBV20-1, the J call TRBJ2-4, with TRBD2 identical over 12 bases. The J call is doubtful: the DNA matches TRBJ2-7 better. This CDR3 region has 15 residues. Germline CDR1 reads DFQATT; CDR2 reads SNEGSKA (reference sequence). This CDR3 reads CSAPNPSGRVDEQYF. CDR3 DNA: TGCAGTGCCCCTAACCCTAGCGGGAGGGTCGACGAGCAGTACTTC.

This clonotype was seen a handful of times. The V and J genes are TRBV6-2 or TRBV6-3 and TRBJ2-7, with a possible D match to TRBD2 (6 bases). Germline V lookup: CDR1 MNHEY, CDR2 SVGEGT. With 5 bases removed from V and 4 bases from J, the gap between germline ends came to 18 bases. The CDR3 spans 15 residues. The DNA for the CDR3 is TGTGCCAGCAGTGGATCGGGGGAGGCTGAATACGAGCAGTACTTC. Residues: CASSGSGEAEYEQYF.

This clonotype has at least ten counts. The gene calls are TRBV10-3 and TRBJ2-5; D is perhaps TRBD1 (6 bases). Trimming took 5 bases from V and 7 from J, leaving 14 bases between them. Germline CDR1 and CDR2: ENHRY and SYGVKD. CDR3 length: 13 amino acids. The CDR3 DNA sequence: TGTGCCATCAGTCCGGGACAAACGAGGACCCAGTACTTC. Translation gives CAISPGQTRTQYF.

The chain has TRBV6-5 and TRBJ2-4, with D possibly TRBD1 on 6 matching bases. TRBJ2-7 explains the end of the DNA better; the J call may be wrong. This CDR3 comprises 15 residues. In germline, CDR1 is MNHEY, CDR2 SVGAGI. CDR3 residues: CASSETQGGPYEQYF. As DNA, the CDR3 is TGTGCCAGCAGTGAGACACAGGGTGGCCCCTACGAGCAGTACTTC.

This clonotype was found many times. V and J are TRBV29-1 and TRBJ1-2; weak D call: TRBD1 (6 bases). Trimming took off 6 bases at V and 0 bases at J, with 17 bases between the two ends. Germline-derived CDR1 and CDR2 are SQVTM and ANQGSEA. The CDR3 runs 15 residues. CDR3 region: CSVGAVEASNYGYTF. DNA for the CDR3: TGCAGCGTGGGGGCTGTTGAGGCTTCTAACTATGGCTACACCTTC.

J is TRBJ2-1 and V is TRBV7-8; 7 nucleotides agree with TRBD1. Germline-derived CDR1 and CDR2 are SGHVS and FQNEAQ. This CDR3 comprises 19 residues. The J segment lost 8 bases and the V segment lost 5 bases, leaving 24 bases of the junction unmatched. CDR3 sequence reads: CASSDASDRVGRRNHEQFF. CDR3 coding DNA: TGTGCCAGCAGCGACGCGAGCGACAGGGTCGGGCGCCGAAACCATGAGCAGTTCTTC.